The clone carrying this T cell receptor (beta chain) came up many times. The antigen is undetermined. The data originate from a study of Graves' ophthalmopathy and Graves' hyperthyroidism. The authors amplified TCR beta CDR3 regions, and they did so from RNA transcripts for repertoire sequencing. The first round was an RT-PCR with HTBI primers, and the second round was a multiplex PCR. TCRdb re-derived calls from the multiplex PCR reads in MiXCR, one entry per CDR3 protein. The sample contains 360,000 or so distinct CDR3 sequences, around 18% of which appear only once. Findings and caveats of the study: Blood samples also showed most expanded thyroid clonotypes exceeding 0.001 frequency. The model predicted ophthalmopathy progression with 70.59% sensitivity and 72.22% specificity. A roughly 80% specificity and around 86% sensitivity were achieved by a 13-signature model that separated ophthalmopathy from stable hyperthyroidism.

V lost 5 bases and J lost 1, with 11 bases in between. The CDR3 is 14 residues long. Uncontrolled infections, other autoimmune diseases, pregnancy or lactation barred patients from enrollment. The V and J genes are TRBV12-3 or TRBV12-4 and TRBJ1-1; perhaps TRBD1 as D (5 bases). This sequence originates from a woman between 18 and 29 years old with Graves' ophthalmopathy. The sample taken for sequencing was peripheral blood. The CDR3 nucleotides read TGTGCCAGCAGTACTACGGACAAGAACACTGAAGCTTTCTTT. Translating gives CASSTTDKNTEAFF.